The entry that follows covers one T cell receptor beta chain sequence. What it recognizes is unknown. This sample stems from a study of beta chain features in type 1 diabetes. Study results and limitations: People with Type 1 diabetes carried modestly yet significantly shorter TCRB CDR3s in all four CD4+ subsets.

Per the germline V gene, CDR1 is MDHEN and CDR2 is SYDVKM. The CDR3 length is 15 residues. The germline V and J ends were trimmed by 5 bases and 9 bases, with 20 bases remaining between them. Reverse transcription of all isolated RNA meant that expressed TCRB transcripts were sequenced. The protocol was immunoSEQ multiplex PCR, while the TCRdb copy is restricted to in-frame clones and leaves out a portion. The data hold around 240,000 clones, with approximately 16% observed a single time. The V call is TRBV28, the J call TRBJ2-1, with D maybe TRBD1 (6 bases). Sequenced sample: naive CD4+ T cells from blood. The TCR originated in a man aged 25-45 years with type 1 diabetes. CDR3 sequence: CASSPGTLQRGEQFF. The CDR3 DNA sequence: TGTGCCAGCAGTCCAGGGACACTGCAAAGGGGTGAGCAGTTCTTC.